One sample yielded the 27 T cell receptor beta chains listed below, sequenced in a study of CD8 T cells in ankylosing spondylitis. TCRdb ran MiXCR on the 5' RACE reads and lists one entry per CDR3 protein. This repertoire shows about 260,000 distinct CDR3 sequences, around 19% found once; its top ten account for 7.5% to 9.5%. The sample was blood, either unsorted or a sorted T cell fraction (not recorded which). The origin of the receptors is a male donor with ankylosing spondylitis or in good health (not recorded which).

The genes are TRBV11-3 and TRBJ2-1, with a weak D call TRBD1 (6 bases). Germline V gene sequence: CDR1 SGHNT, CDR2 YENEEA. Trimming shortened V by 5 bases and J by 4 bases, and 15 bases separated the two germline ends. The CDR3 runs 15 residues. The DNA of the CDR3 is TGTGCCAGCAGCCCCCCCGGGCAGGGGTACAATGAGCAGTTCTTC. Its translation: CASSPPGQGYNEQFF.

This clonotype was counted many times. This sequence joins TRBV9 and TRBJ2-2, with 8 bases fitting TRBD2. The CDR3 runs to 15 residues. Germline V lookup: CDR1 SGDLS, CDR2 YYNGEE. Trimming removed 4 bases from V and 4 bases from J; junction bases left unmatched: 6. CDR3 protein: CASSTMTSATGELFF. CDR3 nucleotides: TGTGCCAGCAGCACGATGACTAGCGCCACCGGGGAGCTGTTTTTT.

This clonotype came up many times. J is TRBJ1-1 and V is TRBV12-3 or TRBV12-4, with D hard to call. V was shortened by 3 bases and J by 4 bases, with 6 bases between the two germline ends. There are 12 residues in the CDR3. The CDR3 reads CASSLSSTEAFF. The CDR3, as DNA: TGTGCCAGCAGTTTGTCGAGCACTGAAGCTTTCTTT.

This clonotype was observed at least ten times. The chain has TRBV12-3 or TRBV12-4 and TRBJ2-2, with D possibly TRBD2 on 6 matching bases. V shed 1 base and J shed 5 bases, with 14 bases lying between them. There are 16 residues in the CDR3. CDR3 in amino acids: CASSLVVGAGTGELFF. The CDR3 nucleotides read TGTGCCAGCAGTTTAGTGGTTGGCGCGGGAACCGGGGAGCTGTTTTTT.

The sample holds a few counts of this clonotype. This chain joins TRBV7-9 and TRBJ2-5, with unresolved D. The CDR3 is 15 residues long. Germline assignment: CDR1 SEHNR and CDR2 FQNEAQ (reference sequence). Between the trimmed V and J ends, which lost 4 bases and 1 base, there was a span of 13 bases. The CDR3 nucleotides read TGTGCCAGCAGCTCCCTAATAACGGGCCAAGAGACCCAGTACTTC. It translates to CASSSLITGQETQYF.

This clonotype was observed a handful of times. V gene TRBV5-1 combines with J gene TRBJ1-1, with a tentative D call TRBD1 (5 bases). This CDR3 is built from 13 residues. The germline V and J ends were trimmed by 3 bases and 6 bases, with 12 bases remaining between them. Germline loops: CDR1 SGHRS, CDR2 YFSETQ. The CDR3 DNA reads TGCGCCAGCAGCTCCCCAGGGAGTCCTGAAGCTTTCTTT. Translation gives CASSSPGSPEAFF. Supplemented by reference TRBV5-1 and TRBJ1-1, the full variable domain reads KAGVTQTPRYLIKTRGQQVTLSCSPISGHRSVSWYQQTPGQGLQFLFEYFSETQRNKGNFPGRFSGRQFSNSRSEMNVSTLELGDSALYLCASSSPGSPEAFFGQGTRLTVV.

This clonotype was counted between two and nine times. V is TRBV20-1 and J is TRBJ2-1, with D tentatively TRBD2 (6 bases). From germline, CDR1 is DFQATT and CDR2 SNEGSKA (reference sequence). The CDR3 consists of 16 residues. V lost 1 base, J lost 2 bases, and 15 bases lay in between. The CDR3 DNA reads TGCAGTGCTAGAGTGCTAGTGACGGGAGCCTACAATGAGCAGTTCTTC. This codes for CSARVLVTGAYNEQFF.

This clonotype was detected many times. V and J are TRBV6-1 and TRBJ2-1; D tentatively fits TRBD1 or TRBD2 (5 bases each). CDR1 is MNHNS and CDR2 is SASEGT in the germline V gene. V was cut by 8 bases and J by 1 base, with 12 bases left in between. This CDR3 is built from 14 residues. Here the CDR3 reads CASRGLDSYNEQFF. CDR3 DNA: TGTGCCAGCCGGGGCCTAGATTCCTACAATGAGCAGTTCTTC.

This chain joins TRBV12-3 or TRBV12-4 and TRBJ2-5, with D possibly being TRBD2 (6 bases). This CDR3 contains 13 residues. V was trimmed by 6 bases and J by 5 bases, leaving 13 bases between them. The DNA for the CDR3 is TGTGCCAGCAGCCTAGGGAGGTGGGAGACCCAGTACTTC. It codes for CASSLGRWETQYF.

The chain carries TRBV29-1 and TRBJ2-3; TRBD2 matches at 11 bases. The V and J ends lost 6 bases and 1 base, in that order; junction bases with no gene match: 3. The germline gives CDR1 SQVTM, CDR2 ANQGSEA. The CDR3 spans 14 residues. The CDR3 spells CSVRGLAGTDTQYF. CDR3 in DNA: TGCAGCGTGAGGGGACTAGCGGGCACAGATACGCAGTATTTT.

The J gene is TRBJ1-1, the V gene TRBV7-2; unclear D gene. The V and J ends lost 11 bases and 0 bases respectively, with 13 bases between them. The germline V gene has CDR1 SGHTA and CDR2 FQGNSA. This CDR3 is built from 13 residues. The CDR3 sequence is CARQEGMNTEAFF. CDR3 in DNA: TGTGCCCGCCAAGAGGGAATGAACACTGAAGCTTTCTTT.

This sequence joins TRBV24-1 and TRBJ2-3, with unresolved D. Trimming took off 0 bases at V and 6 bases at J, with 6 bases between the two ends. Germline V lookup: CDR1 KGHDR, CDR2 SFDVKD. The length of the CDR3 is 13 residues. The DNA for the CDR3 is TGTGCCACCAGTGATTTGGCAGATGATACGCAGTATTTT. Protein product: CATSDLADDTQYF.

The chain employs TRBV7-2 and TRBJ1-1, with D tentatively TRBD1 (5 bases). Trimming took off 0 bases at V and 3 bases at J, with 14 bases between the two ends. The germline V gene encodes CDR1 SGHTA and CDR2 FQGNSA. This CDR3 comprises 16 residues. DNA of the CDR3: TGTGCCAGCAGCTTAGCTAAGGGACGCCGGGACACTGAAGCTTTCTTT. It translates to CASSLAKGRRDTEAFF.

This clonotype occurred once. The chain employs TRBV7-9 and TRBJ1-2; 7 bases agree with TRBD1. The CDR3 covers 14 residues. V lost 0 bases to trimming and J lost 4 bases; unmatched junction nucleotides: 2. The V gene's germline CDR1 is SEHNR and CDR2 FQNEAQ (reference sequence). CDR3 nucleotide sequence: TGTGCCAGCAGCTTAGCGACAGGGACCTATGGCTACACCTTC. Translation: CASSLATGTYGYTF.

The chain couples TRBV29-1 to TRBJ1-4, with D perhaps TRBD1 (6 bases). The CDR3 runs 12 residues. The germline V and J ends were trimmed by 7 bases and 4 bases, with 10 bases remaining between them. CDR1 is SQVTM, CDR2 ANQGSEA, per germline. The CDR3 nucleotides read TGCAGCGGCGGACAGATTAATGAAAAACTGTTTTTT. Translation gives CSGGQINEKLFF.

The chain joins TRBV7-8 to TRBJ2-1; no clear D gene. Germline V gives CDR1 SGHVS, CDR2 FQNEAQ. V was clipped by 0 bases and J by 8 bases, with 8 bases between them. The CDR3 spans 13 residues. The DNA for the CDR3 is TGTGCCAGCAGCTTAGCGAATGTGGATGAGCAGTTCTTC. Translating it yields CASSLANVDEQFF.

This clonotype was picked up many times. The chain carries TRBV5-1 and TRBJ2-3; 9 bases fit TRBD1. CDR3 length equals 17 residues. Germline-derived CDR1 and CDR2 are SGHRS and YFSETQ. After removal of 3 bases from V and 2 bases from J, the junction contained 10 bases not matched to a gene. CDR3: CASSSTGGQSPTDTQYF. The CDR3 coding sequence is TGCGCCAGCAGCTCCACAGGGGGCCAAAGCCCCACAGATACGCAGTATTTT.

The chain couples TRBV10-3 to TRBJ2-2; D unclear. The CDR3 spans 15 residues. Germline CDR1 is ENHRY and CDR2 is SYGVKD. With 2 bases removed from V and 1 base from J, the gap between germline ends came to 8 bases. As DNA, the CDR3 is TGTGCCATCAGTGAGCAGCTATGGAACACCGGGGAGCTGTTTTTT. The encoded protein is CAISEQLWNTGELFF.

This clonotype turned up a few times. The J gene is TRBJ2-3, the V gene TRBV6-2 or TRBV6-3, with 8 bases identical to TRBD2. There are 13 residues in the CDR3. V lost 9 bases to trimming and J lost 4 bases; unmatched junction nucleotides: 6. CDR1 and CDR2 (germline): MNHEY, SVGEGT. The CDR3: CASVGLASDTQYF. The CDR3 coding sequence is TGTGCCAGTGTCGGACTAGCCTCAGATACGCAGTATTTT.

The sample holds a few counts of this clonotype. The rearrangement joins TRBV3-1 to TRBJ2-1; D is ambiguous. Trimming removed 4 bases from V and 0 bases from J, with 13 bases in between. Germline V CDR1 and CDR2: LGHDT, YNNKEL (reference sequence). The length of the CDR3 is 16 residues. The CDR3 bases are TGTGCCAGCAGCCCAGACCTATTAAGCTCCTACAATGAGCAGTTCTTC. Its protein product is CASSPDLLSSYNEQFF.

The rearrangement joins TRBV5-1 to TRBJ1-2; D is uncertain. The CDR3 consists of 15 residues. V was trimmed by 0 bases and J by 4 bases, leaving 13 bases between them. The germline CDR1 and CDR2 sequences are SGHRS and YFSETQ. The CDR3 here is CASSLGAGSGYGYTF. Here the CDR3 DNA reads TGCGCCAGCAGCTTGGGAGCGGGATCAGGCTATGGCTACACCTTC.

This clonotype was seen a few times. The CDR3 DNA reads TGCGCCAGCAGCCAAGATCCCCAAGCGGGAGGGGACACCGGGGAGCTGTTTTTT. This translates into CASSQDPQAGGDTGELFF. This rearrangement joins TRBV4-1 to TRBJ2-2; 10 positions agree with TRBD2. CDR1 MGHRA and CDR2 YSYEKL come from the germline V gene. J lost 3 bases, V lost 0 bases, and 7 bases had no gene match. The CDR3 has 18 amino acids.

This clonotype was recorded many times. The CDR3 here is CASSLPRGDEQFF. CDR3 bases: TGTGCCAGCAGTTTACCAAGGGGTGATGAGCAGTTCTTC. The chain recombines TRBV6-6 with TRBJ2-1; a possible D gene is TRBD1 (5 bases). This CDR3 contains 13 residues. Germline-derived CDR1 and CDR2 are MNHNY and SVGAGI (reference sequence). The V and J ends lost 4 bases and 8 bases respectively, with 12 bases between them.

The table lists this clonotype with a few counts. V gene TRBV11-2 combines with J gene TRBJ2-1; 9 bases are shared with TRBD2. The CDR3 contains 19 residues. With V trimmed by 5 bases and J by 0 bases, 14 bases remained unmatched. Per the germline V gene, CDR1 is SGHAT and CDR2 is FQNNGV. CDR3 loop: CASSPQWGSGGLSYNEQFF. The CDR3 coding sequence is TGTGCCAGCAGCCCACAATGGGGTAGCGGGGGCCTCTCCTACAATGAGCAGTTCTTC.

The V call is TRBV20-1, the J call TRBJ1-2; TRBD1 aligns across 7 bases. The CDR3 has 14 amino acids. V lost 6 bases to trimming and J lost 4 bases; unmatched junction nucleotides: 11. Germline V gene sequence: CDR1 DFQATT, CDR2 SNEGSKA (reference sequence). The CDR3 is CSALLMGQFYGYTF. The CDR3 DNA reads TGCAGTGCCCTCTTGATGGGACAGTTCTATGGCTACACCTTC.

This clonotype was seen many times. The chain uses TRBV30 and TRBJ2-1; tentative D call: TRBD2 (5 bases). In germline, CDR1 is GTSNPN, CDR2 SVGIG (reference sequence). V was clipped by 0 bases and J by 1 base, with 19 bases between them. The CDR3 contains 18 residues. The CDR3 nucleotides are TGTGCCTGGAGTGTTGGACCCCCGGAGGACGTTTCCTACAATGAGCAGTTCTTC. Translating it yields CAWSVGPPEDVSYNEQFF.

This clonotype came up a few times. The rearrangement uses TRBV5-1 and TRBJ1-1; D gene uncertain. This CDR3 region has 12 residues. The germline gives CDR1 SGHRS, CDR2 YFSETQ. V was cut by 4 bases and J by 4 bases, with 8 bases left in between. The CDR3 sequence: CASSGRLTEAFF. The CDR3 bases are TGCGCCAGCAGCGGGAGGCTCACTGAAGCTTTCTTT.